A single sample gave rise to the 22 T cell receptor beta chains below, sequenced in a study of cytomegalovirus exposure and HLA in healthy donors. Vbeta (60) and Jbeta (13) primers were used in the PCR. TCRdb keeps only in-frame clones here, not all; method: immunoSEQ multiplex PCR. The sample consists of about 160,000 clones, about 81% of them appearing once. Specimen: PBMCs. All receptors derive from a girl aged 2 to 9 in good health and CMV-seropositive.

The count of this clone is one. The chain carries TRBV5-1 and TRBJ2-2; D ambiguous. This CDR3 contains 15 residues. Trimming cost V 1 base and J 1 base, with 8 bases left between them. Germline CDR1 is SGHRS and CDR2 is YFSETQ. CDR3 protein: CASSLLGRNTGELFF. In nucleotides, the CDR3 is TGCGCCAGCAGCTTGTTGGGCAGGAACACCGGGGAGCTGTTTTTT.

The rearrangement uses TRBV5-6 and TRBJ2-7; TRBD1 agrees at 10 bases. V was pared by 2 bases and J by 3 bases, with 2 bases of the junction left unmatched. Looked up from germline, CDR1 is SGHDT and CDR2 is YYEEEE. There are 14 residues in the CDR3. The CDR3 DNA sequence: TGTGCCAGCAGCTTTGGGACAGGGGACTACGAGCAGTACTTC. Amino acid sequence: CASSFGTGDYEQYF.

The rearrangement uses TRBV6-1 and TRBJ2-3, with 8 nucleotides matching TRBD2. The CDR3 sequence is 13 residues long. V shed 4 bases, J shed 7 bases, and the junction held 4 bases outside the gene matches. Looked up from germline, CDR1 is MNHNS and CDR2 is SASEGT. The CDR3 nucleotides read TGTGCCAGCAGTGCCGGGGGGGATAATACGCAGTATTTT. This codes for CASSAGGDNTQYF.

This chain joins TRBV30 and TRBJ1-2, with TRBD1 matching over 8 bases. Germline-derived CDR1 and CDR2 are GTSNPN and SVGIG (reference sequence). Trimming at V came to 4 bases and at J to 5 bases, leaving 9 bases not matched to a gene. The CDR3 extends over 14 amino acids. The CDR3, as DNA: TGTGCCTGGAATCGTGAGGGACAGGTTTATGGCTACACCTTC. Its protein product is CAWNREGQVYGYTF.

The J gene is TRBJ2-1, the V gene TRBV4-1; 7 positions match TRBD2. The CDR3 has 17 amino acids. Germline lookup yields CDR1 MGHRA and CDR2 YSYEKL. Trimming removed 4 bases from V and 0 bases from J; junction bases left unmatched: 9. Here the CDR3 DNA reads TGCGCCAGCAGCCTAACCCCTGGGGACTACTCCTACAATGAGCAGTTCTTC. Amino acid sequence: CASSLTPGDYSYNEQFF.

The gene calls are TRBV5-5 and TRBJ2-5, with 11 bases aligning to TRBD1. The trim removed 0 bases at V and 3 bases at J, leaving 4 bases unmatched. The CDR3 is 16 amino acids. Germline V gives CDR1 SGHKS, CDR2 YYEKEE (reference sequence). Here the CDR3 reads CASSLGTGGFKETQYF. Here the CDR3 DNA reads TGTGCCAGCAGCTTGGGGACAGGGGGCTTTAAAGAGACCCAGTACTTC.

The CDR3 coding sequence is TGTGCCAGCAGCCGGGAGGGCCTCAGTGAGCAGTTCTTC. It encodes CASSREGLSEQFF. The chain links TRBV2 to TRBJ2-1; 8 bases are shared with TRBD2. Per germline, CDR1 SNHLY and CDR2 FYNNEI. The V segment lost 6 bases and the J segment 9 bases; nucleotides outside the gene matches: 7. The CDR3 has 13 amino acids.

The rearrangement uses TRBV2 and TRBJ2-5; tentatively, D is TRBD1 (5 bases). Trimming stripped 7 bases from V and 2 bases from J, with 8 bases between. The length of the CDR3 is 12 residues. Germline lookup yields CDR1 SNHLY and CDR2 FYNNEI. CDR3 region: CASIDRQETQYF. In nucleotides, the CDR3 is TGTGCCAGCATTGACAGACAAGAGACCCAGTACTTC.

J is TRBJ2-5 and V is TRBV9; 7 bases are shared with TRBD2. Germline trimming cut 3 bases from V and 2 bases from J; bases unmatched to any gene: 10. The CDR3 has 16 residues. Germline CDR1 and CDR2: SGDLS and YYNGEE. CDR3 nucleotide sequence: TGTGCCAGCAGCGCCCCAGGGTGGGAGGGACAAGAGACCCAGTACTTC. Translated: CASSAPGWEGQETQYF.

This rearrangement joins TRBV6-1 to TRBJ2-5; the match to TRBD2 covers 12 bases. CDR3 length equals 15 residues. V shed 3 bases and J 4 bases; nucleotides not matched to a gene: 3. CDR1 MNHNS and CDR2 SASEGT come from the germline V gene. CDR3 residues: CASSDGLAGSETQYF. CDR3 coding DNA: TGTGCCAGCAGTGACGGACTAGCGGGGTCAGAGACCCAGTACTTC.

This clone has more than one count but fewer than ten. The rearrangement joins TRBV21-1 to TRBJ2-3; TRBD1 was called by the table and not checked on the DNA. TRBV21-1 is shown as a pseudogene. This CDR3 region has 17 residues. As DNA, the CDR3 is TGTGCCAGCAGCAAAGCCCGGGACAGGGGTAGCACAGATACGCAGTATTTT. This codes for CASSKARDRGSTDTQYF.

This sequence joins TRBV9 and TRBJ2-7; TRBD2 agrees at 9 bases. Germline CDR1 and CDR2: SGDLS and YYNGEE. Trimming removed 1 base from V and 0 bases from J; junction bases left unmatched: 5. The length of the CDR3 is 16 residues. The CDR3 nucleotides read TGTGCCAGCAGCGTATCTAGCGGGACGTCCTCCTACGAGCAGTACTTC. It specifies CASSVSSGTSSYEQYF.

The CDR3 loop reads CASSDYRGPGELFF. In DNA form, the CDR3 reads TGTGCCAGCAGTGACTACAGGGGGCCCGGGGAGCTGTTTTTT. This chain uses TRBV6-1 with TRBJ2-2, with 9 bases identical to TRBD1. Unmatched junction bases numbered 2, after V lost 3 bases and J lost 6 bases. This CDR3 contains 14 residues. Germline CDR1 MNHNS, CDR2 SASEGT.

The genes are TRBV27 and TRBJ1-2; D is ambiguous. The CDR3 extends over 16 amino acids. Trimming cost V 3 bases and J 0 bases, with 14 bases left between them. The germline V gene has CDR1 MNHEY and CDR2 SMNVEV (reference sequence). CDR3 sequence reads: CASSLGGLPSNYGYTF. As DNA, the CDR3 is TGTGCCAGCAGTTTGGGCGGACTACCCTCTAACTATGGCTACACCTTC.

The genes are TRBV5-1 and TRBJ2-3; 9 positions match TRBD2. This CDR3 region has 15 residues. Germline-derived CDR1 and CDR2 are SGHRS and YFSETQ. J gave up 1 base and V 7 bases, and 7 bases lay outside the gene matches. In nucleotides, the CDR3 is TGCGCCAGCCAACAATTAGCGGGGGGCACAGATACGCAGTATTTT. Translating gives CASQQLAGGTDTQYF.

The genes are TRBV6-6 and TRBJ1-5; 10 bases map to TRBD1. This CDR3 is built from 13 residues. Germline V CDR1 and CDR2: MNHNY, SVGAGI (reference sequence). Losses at the gene ends were 8 bases for V and 7 bases for J; bases not matched to a gene: 5. The chain's CDR3 is CASLTGGDQPQHF. CDR3 nucleotides: TGTGCCAGCTTGACAGGGGGCGACCAGCCCCAGCATTTT.

V gene TRBV10-3 combines with J gene TRBJ2-6; possible D gene TRBD1, 6 bases. Germline values: CDR1 ENHRY, CDR2 SYGVKD. The CDR3 totals 16 residues. Trimming stripped 0 bases from V and 2 bases from J, with 8 bases between. The CDR3 bases are TGTGCCATCAGTGAGTCAGCAGGGGCTGGGGCCAACGTCCTGACTTTC. This encodes CAISESAGAGANVLTF.

For this clone: The junction departs from the called germline gene at one end, perhaps through a read error. The chain is built from TRBV20-1 and TRBJ2-7; the D gene is possibly TRBD1 (6 bases). Per germline, CDR1 DFQATT and CDR2 SNEGSKA (reference sequence). The CDR3 has 11 amino acids. CDR3 sequence (DNA): TGCAGTGCTAGTACAGGGACACTTCGGGACTTC. Its translation: CSASTGTLRDF.

This clone was counted between two and nine times. The rearrangement uses TRBV6-7 and TRBJ2-7; perhaps TRBD2 as D (5 bases). TRBV6-7 is an open reading frame whose function is uncertain. CDR3 length equals 16 residues. Trimming took off 7 bases at V and 6 bases at J, with 25 bases between the two ends. The CDR3 spells CASTLDSRSRLGEQYF. The CDR3 nucleotides are TGTGCCAGCACCCTGGACTCACGGTCGCGGTTAGGCGAGCAGTACTTC.

This sequence joins TRBV13 and TRBJ2-7; 7 bases map to TRBD2. This CDR3 comprises 13 residues. The ends lost 4 bases at V and 5 bases at J; junction bases unmatched: 5. Germline CDR1 PRHDT, CDR2 FYEKMQ (reference sequence). CDR3 amino acids: CASSSGRADEQYF. The CDR3, as DNA: TGTGCCAGCAGCTCAGGGAGGGCAGACGAGCAGTACTTC. Complete variable domain (other parts from reference TRBV13 and TRBJ2-7): AAGVIQSPRHLIKEKRETATLKCYPIPRHDTVYWYQQGPGQDPQFLISFYEKMQSDKGSIPDRFSAQQFSDYHSELNMSSLELGDSALYFCASSSGRADEQYFGPGTRLTVT.

A single count supports this clone. The chain has TRBV27 and TRBJ2-7; the match to TRBD1 covers 10 bases. Trimming cost V 4 bases and J 3 bases; bases outside gene matches: 3. The CDR3 is 14 amino acids. CDR1 is MNHEY, CDR2 SMNVEV, per germline (reference sequence). CDR3 bases: TGTGCCAGCAGTTCCCGGACAGGGGGCTACGAGCAGTACTTC. It encodes CASSSRTGGYEQYF.

The chain joins TRBV7-9 to TRBJ1-3; 8 nucleotides align to TRBD1. V lost 2 bases, J lost 3 bases, and 9 bases stayed unmatched. Germline V gene lookup returns CDR1 SEHNR and CDR2 FQNEAQ (reference sequence). The CDR3 has 17 residues. The CDR3 reads CASSLFGRGRYGNTIYF. The CDR3 DNA sequence: TGTGCCAGCAGCTTATTTGGCAGGGGGCGATATGGAAACACCATATATTTT.